These 16 T cell receptor beta chains share one sample of origin, sequenced in a study of T cells in Graves' hyperthyroidism and ophthalmopathy. Amplification yielded TCR beta CDR3 regions, with RNA transcripts as the source. First-round RT-PCR of the TCR CDR3 relied on the HTBI primer set. TCRdb called the multiplex PCR reads again in MiXCR, with one record for every CDR3 protein. The table includes 300,000 to 500,000 distinct CDR3 sequences, around 15% detected once. Sequenced input: blood. The receptors originated from a man aged 45-65 years with Graves' ophthalmopathy.

This clonotype was counted at least ten times. CDR3 in amino acids: CASSERWAGELFF. DNA of the CDR3: TGTGCCAGCAGTGAGCGTTGGGCCGGGGAGCTGTTTTTT. The chain combines TRBV2 with TRBJ2-2; no firm D call. Looked up from germline, CDR1 is SNHLY and CDR2 is FYNNEI. This CDR3 contains 13 residues. Trimming pared 3 bases from V and 6 bases from J, leaving 8 bases between.

This clonotype was detected many times. The chain has TRBV19 and TRBJ2-5, with 8 bases matching TRBD2. The trim removed 5 bases at V and 2 bases at J, leaving 7 bases unmatched. Germline V CDR1 and CDR2: LNHDA, SQIVND (reference sequence). The CDR3 length is 15 residues. CDR3 region: CASSPRVAGQETQYF. DNA for the CDR3: TGTGCCAGTAGTCCTAGGGTAGCGGGACAAGAGACCCAGTACTTC.

This chain uses TRBV19 with TRBJ2-7, with TRBD1 as a possible D gene (6 bases). Germline V gene sequence: CDR1 LNHDA, CDR2 SQIVND (reference sequence). Trimming stripped 5 bases from V and 6 bases from J, with 11 bases between. The CDR3 length is 12 residues. The CDR3 sequence is CASSVQGAEQYF. In DNA form, the CDR3 reads TGTGCCAGTAGTGTACAGGGCGCCGAGCAGTACTTC.

This clonotype was detected a few times. V usage is TRBV20-1 and J usage is TRBJ2-7; a possible D gene is TRBD2 (5 bases). This CDR3 comprises 14 residues. Trimming pared 3 bases from V and 2 bases from J, leaving 14 bases between. Germline V gives CDR1 DFQATT, CDR2 SNEGSKA (reference sequence). The CDR3 region is CSASPGMLPYEQYF. The CDR3 DNA reads TGCAGTGCTAGCCCCGGGATGCTACCCTACGAGCAGTACTTC.

There are many counts of this clonotype. This chain connects TRBV20-1 to TRBJ2-7; 8 bases map to TRBD2. The CDR3 is 14 residues long. The ends lost 6 bases at V and 2 bases at J; junction bases unmatched: 9. Germline V gene lookup returns CDR1 DFQATT and CDR2 SNEGSKA (reference sequence). DNA for the CDR3: TGCAGTGCGGGGAGCGGGAGTGCAACCTACGAGCAGTACTTC. This translates into CSAGSGSATYEQYF.

This clonotype was counted many times. This chain uses TRBV19 with TRBJ1-1; D is unresolved. The CDR3 spans 13 residues. The V and J ends lost 7 bases and 3 bases respectively, with 12 bases between them. The germline CDR1 and CDR2 sequences are LNHDA and SQIVND (reference sequence). This CDR3 is CASKGGTDTEAFF. The CDR3 region has the DNA TGTGCCAGTAAAGGTGGTACAGACACTGAAGCTTTCTTT.

This clonotype was seen only a few times. The V and J genes are TRBV6-1 and TRBJ1-5; D ambiguous. CDR1 is MNHNS and CDR2 is SASEGT in the germline V gene. The V gene lost 1 base and the J gene lost 1 base, with 8 bases spanning the gap. The CDR3 is 15 residues long. CDR3 DNA: TGTGCCAGCAGTGAAGGGGTTGCGAGCAATCAGCCCCAGCATTTT. Protein product: CASSEGVASNQPQHF.

The chain couples TRBV20-1 to TRBJ2-1; 7 nucleotides line up with TRBD2. V lost 0 bases, J lost 7 bases, and 9 bases stayed unmatched. The CDR3 extends over 15 amino acids. The germline CDR1 and CDR2 sequences are DFQATT and SNEGSKA (reference sequence). The DNA of the CDR3 is TGCAGTGCTAGAGATGTGGCGGGAGTGGGAAATGAGCAGTTCTTC. The encoded protein is CSARDVAGVGNEQFF.

This clonotype has at least ten counts. The chain combines TRBV6-1 with TRBJ2-2; 9 bases map to TRBD1. CDR1 and CDR2 (germline): MNHNS, SASEGT. The CDR3 runs to 16 residues. V lost 2 bases to trimming and J lost 1 base; unmatched junction nucleotides: 2. CDR3 amino acids: CASSERTGVNTGELFF. The CDR3 DNA follows: TGTGCCAGCAGTGAAAGGACAGGGGTGAACACCGGGGAGCTGTTTTTT.

The gene calls are TRBV6-4 and TRBJ2-2, with TRBD2 matching over 8 bases. Germline V gene data show CDR1 as MRHNA and CDR2 as SNTAGT. CDR3 length: 17 amino acids. The J segment lost 0 bases and the V segment lost 0 bases, leaving 3 bases of the junction unmatched. The CDR3 nucleotides read TGTGCCAGCAGTGACTCTGCGGGACTAGCGAACACCGGGGAGCTGTTTTTT. Translated: CASSDSAGLANTGELFF.

With respect to this clonotype: With a much larger clone just one base away, this may be a read error. The rearrangement uses TRBV2 and TRBJ1-1, with D possibly matching TRBD1 (5 bases). The CDR3 contains 15 residues. Germline V CDR1 and CDR2: SNHLY, FYNNEI. This CDR3 reads CASNLDISMNTEASF. As DNA, the CDR3 is TGTGCCAGCAATTTGGACATCAGCATGAACACTGAAGCTTCCTTT.

This clonotype occurred many times. The genes are TRBV2 and TRBJ2-7; 7 bases fit TRBD1. This CDR3 contains 14 residues. The ends lost 5 bases at V and 2 bases at J; junction bases unmatched: 6. CDR1 SNHLY and CDR2 FYNNEI come from the germline V gene. CDR3 sequence (DNA): TGTGCCAGCAGTAGGGGGCCCGGGGCCTACGAGCAGTACTTC. Translation: CASSRGPGAYEQYF.

This clonotype was counted many times. V and J are TRBV6-2 or TRBV6-3 and TRBJ2-2; D is possibly TRBD2 (6 bases). Germline lookup yields CDR1 MNHEY and CDR2 SVGEGT. This CDR3 region has 14 residues. Trimming shortened V by 4 bases and J by 6 bases, and 12 bases separated the two germline ends. CDR3 nucleotide sequence: TGTGCCAGCAGTTCAACAGCGGGCTCCGGGGAGCTGTTTTTT. Translated: CASSSTAGSGELFF.

This clonotype was seen only a few times. Relative to the germline gene, one junction end is altered; a read error may explain this. The chain employs TRBV15 and TRBJ2-4, with TRBD2 identical over 7 bases. Germline-derived CDR1 and CDR2 are LNHNV and YYDKDF (reference sequence). CDR3 length: 18 residues. This chain's CDR3 is CASSAQYSGIDAKNIQYF. CDR3 nucleotide sequence: TGTGCCTCCAGCGCACAGTACAGCGGGATCGACGCCAAAAACATTCAGTACTTC.

This clonotype came up many times. V usage is TRBV11-3 and J usage is TRBJ2-2; D call uncertain. CDR1 is SGHNT and CDR2 is YENEEA in the germline V gene. Trimming removed 1 base at V and 5 bases at J, with 5 bases between. The CDR3 spans 13 residues. The CDR3 DNA reads TGTGCCAGCAGCTTAGCTGGTACCGGGGAGCTGTTTTTT. Translation gives CASSLAGTGELFF.

There are many counts of this clonotype. The chain is built from TRBV12-3 or TRBV12-4 and TRBJ2-2; possibly TRBD2 for D (5 bases). V lost 2 bases, J lost 7 bases, and 11 bases lay in between. The CDR3 covers 14 residues. The CDR3 loop is CASSLTWGVGELFF. In DNA, the CDR3 is TGTGCCAGCAGTTTAACTTGGGGAGTCGGGGAGCTGTTTTTT.